The 9 T cell receptor beta chains listed next were all sequenced from one sample in a study of chemoradiotherapy in HPV16-positive cancers. Measured with immunoSEQ multiplex PCR; TCRdb has only the in-frame clones, and not every one. The sample includes more than 20,000 clones, 70% to 90% of them seen just once. The sample here was blood, taken from a patient who underwent chemoradiotherapy. These receptor sequences come from a human donor with HPV-associated anogenital cancer.

CDR3 protein: CASGPSGRDRYQFF. The CDR3 DNA is TGTGCCAGCGGTCCTAGCGGGAGGGATAGATACCAGTTCTTC. V is TRBV27 and J is TRBJ2-1; the match to TRBD2 covers 12 bases. Germline V gene lookup returns CDR1 MNHEY and CDR2 SMNVEV (reference sequence). Trimming took 8 bases from V and 13 from J; bases not matched to a gene: 12. This CDR3 comprises 14 residues.

The V gene is TRBV19, the J gene TRBJ1-1, with no clear D. Trimming took off 6 bases at V and 0 bases at J, with 8 bases between the two ends. This CDR3 comprises 13 residues. CDR1 is LNHDA, CDR2 SQIVND, per germline (reference sequence). The CDR3 loop is CASRKNMNTEAFF. The CDR3 DNA reads as TGTGCCAGTAGAAAGAACATGAACACTGAAGCTTTCTTT.

The chain combines TRBV2 with TRBJ1-3; D gene unclear. Germline V gene data show CDR1 as SNHLY and CDR2 as FYNNEI. The V end lost 10 bases, the J end lost 6 bases, and 22 bases lay between the germline ends. This CDR3 has 15 amino acids. CDR3 in amino acids: CATREAGQATNTIYF. In DNA form, the CDR3 reads TGTGCCACGCGAGAAGCGGGCCAGGCCACAAACACCATATATTTT.

V and J are TRBV14 and TRBJ2-2; 7 bases are shared with TRBD2. Germline CDR1 and CDR2: SGHDN and FVKESK. There are 15 residues in the CDR3. V trimming: 4 bases; J trimming: 2 bases; junction bases outside the gene matches: 4. CDR3 residues: CASSLGRSNTGELFF. The DNA for the CDR3 is TGTGCCAGCAGCCTCGGGAGGTCTAACACCGGGGAGCTGTTTTTT. Filled out from reference TRBV14 and TRBJ2-2, the complete variable domain reads EAGVTQFPSHSVIEKGQTVTLRCDPISGHDNLYWYRRVMGKEIKFLLHFVKESKQDESGMPNNRFLAERTGGTYSTLKVQPAELEDSGVYFCASSLGRSNTGELFFGEGSRLTVL.

CDR3 sequence reads: CASSPSGRGAAETQYF. The DNA of the CDR3 is TGTGCCAGCTCACCCTCGGGGCGGGGGGCCGCAGAGACCCAGTACTTC. The chain uses TRBV18 and TRBJ2-5; 8 bases line up with TRBD2. Per the germline V gene, CDR1 is KGHSH and CDR2 is LQKENI. V shed 3 bases, J shed 4 bases, and the junction held 10 bases outside the gene matches. The CDR3 length is 16 residues.

This chain links TRBV19 with TRBJ2-1; either TRBD1 or TRBD2 may fit D (6 bases each). This CDR3 has 13 residues. The V end was cut by 1 base, the J end by 9 bases, with 10 bases between. Germline V gives CDR1 LNHDA, CDR2 SQIVND (reference sequence). CDR3 residues: CASSIAGGAEQFF. The CDR3 bases are TGTGCCAGTAGTATAGCCGGGGGCGCTGAGCAGTTCTTC.

The J gene is TRBJ2-1, the V gene TRBV6-5; the match to TRBD2 covers 7 bases. The germline CDR1 and CDR2 sequences are MNHEY and SVGAGI. V gave up 0 bases and J gave up 1 base; unmatched junction bases: 3. CDR3 length: 16 amino acids. The CDR3 DNA is TGTGCCAGCAGTTACTCTGGCGGGGGTTCCTACAATGAGCAGTTCTTC. The encoded protein is CASSYSGGGSYNEQFF.

This chain's CDR3 is CASSQGPGGTYEQYF. CDR3 bases: TGCGCCAGCAGCCAAGGGCCAGGGGGGACCTACGAGCAGTACTTC. The chain couples TRBV4-3 to TRBJ2-7; possibly TRBD1 for D (7 bases). CDR3 length equals 15 residues. Germline CDR1 LGHNA, CDR2 YSLEER. The V end was cut by 1 base, the J end by 2 bases, with 12 bases between.

The chain employs TRBV7-9 and TRBJ2-2; D ambiguous. The V end was cut by 3 bases, the J end by 6 bases, with 5 bases between. The CDR3 contains 12 residues. Germline V gene sequence: CDR1 SEHNR, CDR2 FQNEAQ (reference sequence). Here the CDR3 reads CASSLISGELFF. CDR3 coding DNA: TGTGCCAGCAGCTTGATTTCCGGGGAGCTGTTTTTT.